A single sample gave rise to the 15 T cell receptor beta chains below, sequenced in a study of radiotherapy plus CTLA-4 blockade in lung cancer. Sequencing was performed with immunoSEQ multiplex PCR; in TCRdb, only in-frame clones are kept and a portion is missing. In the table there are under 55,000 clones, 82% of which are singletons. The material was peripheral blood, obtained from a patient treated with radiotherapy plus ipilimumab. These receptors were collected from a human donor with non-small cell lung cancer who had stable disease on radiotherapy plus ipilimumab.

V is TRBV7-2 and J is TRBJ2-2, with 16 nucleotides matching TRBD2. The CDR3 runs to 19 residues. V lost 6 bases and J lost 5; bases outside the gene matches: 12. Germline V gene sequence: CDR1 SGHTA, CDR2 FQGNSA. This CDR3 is CASRNPPGLAGGSTGELFF. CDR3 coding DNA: TGTGCCAGCAGAAACCCTCCGGGACTAGCGGGAGGGTCGACCGGGGAGCTGTTTTTT. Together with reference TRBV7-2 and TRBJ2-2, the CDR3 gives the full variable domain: GAGVSQSPSNKVTEKGKDVELRCDPISGHTALYWYRQSLGQGLEFLIYFQGNSAPDKSGLPSDRFSAERTGGSVSTLTIQRTQQEDSAVYLCASRNPPGLAGGSTGELFFGEGSRLTVL.

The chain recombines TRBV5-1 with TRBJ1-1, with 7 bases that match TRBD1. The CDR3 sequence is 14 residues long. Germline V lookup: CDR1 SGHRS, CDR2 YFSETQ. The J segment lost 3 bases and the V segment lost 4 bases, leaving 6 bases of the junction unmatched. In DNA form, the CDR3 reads TGCGCCAGCAGCCCGCGACAGGGCGACACTGAAGCTTTCTTT. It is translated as CASSPRQGDTEAFF.

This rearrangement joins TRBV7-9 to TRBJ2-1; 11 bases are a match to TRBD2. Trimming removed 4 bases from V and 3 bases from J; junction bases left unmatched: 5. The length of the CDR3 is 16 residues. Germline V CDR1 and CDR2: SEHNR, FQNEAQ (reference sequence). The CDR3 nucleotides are TGTGCCAGCAGCTCATACGGACTAGCGGGCTACAATGAGCAGTTCTTC. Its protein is CASSSYGLAGYNEQFF.

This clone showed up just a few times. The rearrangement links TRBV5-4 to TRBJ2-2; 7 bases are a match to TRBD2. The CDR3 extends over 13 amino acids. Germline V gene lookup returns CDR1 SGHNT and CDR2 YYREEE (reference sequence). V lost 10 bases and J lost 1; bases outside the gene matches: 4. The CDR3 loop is CAASGMNTGELFF. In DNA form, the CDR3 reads TGTGCCGCGAGCGGGATGAACACCGGGGAGCTGTTTTTT.

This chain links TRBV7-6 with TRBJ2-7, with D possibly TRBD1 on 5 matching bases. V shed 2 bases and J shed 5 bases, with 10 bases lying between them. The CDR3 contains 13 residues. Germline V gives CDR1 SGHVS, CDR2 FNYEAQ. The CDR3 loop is CASSLTGIDEQYF. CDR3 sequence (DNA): TGTGCCAGCAGCTTAACAGGCATCGACGAGCAGTACTTC.

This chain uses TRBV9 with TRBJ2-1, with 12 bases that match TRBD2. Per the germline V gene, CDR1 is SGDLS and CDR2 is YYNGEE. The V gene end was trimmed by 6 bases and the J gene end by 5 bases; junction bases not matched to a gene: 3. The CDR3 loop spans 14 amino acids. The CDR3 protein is CASTRTSGNNEQFF. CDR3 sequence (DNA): TGTGCCAGCACCAGGACTAGCGGGAACAATGAGCAGTTCTTC.

CDR3 DNA: TGTGCCACTCAGGACAGTGCCTTAAGGGAAAAACTGTTTTTT. Its protein is CATQDSALREKLFF. The J gene is TRBJ1-4, the V gene TRBV28; the D gene is possibly TRBD1 (6 bases). CDR1 MDHEN and CDR2 SYDVKM come from the germline V gene. V was clipped by 10 bases and J by 8 bases, with 20 bases between them. This CDR3 is built from 14 residues.

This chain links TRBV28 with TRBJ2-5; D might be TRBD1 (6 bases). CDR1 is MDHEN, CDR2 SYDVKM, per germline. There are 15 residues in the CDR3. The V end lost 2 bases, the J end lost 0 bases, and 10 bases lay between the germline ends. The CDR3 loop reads CASSLRGSYQETQYF. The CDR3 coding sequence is TGTGCCAGCAGTTTAAGGGGGAGTTACCAAGAGACCCAGTACTTC.

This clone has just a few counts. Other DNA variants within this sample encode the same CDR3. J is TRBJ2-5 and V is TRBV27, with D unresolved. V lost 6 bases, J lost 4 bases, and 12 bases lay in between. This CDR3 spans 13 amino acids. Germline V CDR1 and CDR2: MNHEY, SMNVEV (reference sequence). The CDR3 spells CASSLIGRETQYF. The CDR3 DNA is TGTGCCAGCAGCCTTATTGGGCGAGAGACCCAGTACTTC.

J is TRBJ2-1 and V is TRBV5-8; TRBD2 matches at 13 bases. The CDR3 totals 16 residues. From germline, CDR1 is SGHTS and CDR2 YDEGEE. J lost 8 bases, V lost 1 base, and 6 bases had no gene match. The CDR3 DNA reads TGTGCCAGCAGCTTGTTAGGACTAGCGGGAGACCATGAGCAGTTCTTC. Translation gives CASSLLGLAGDHEQFF.

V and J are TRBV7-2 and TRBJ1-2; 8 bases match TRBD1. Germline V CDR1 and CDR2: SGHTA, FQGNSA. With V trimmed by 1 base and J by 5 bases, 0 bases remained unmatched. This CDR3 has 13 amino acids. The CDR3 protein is CASSLGTGYGYTF. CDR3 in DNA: TGTGCCAGCAGCTTAGGGACAGGGTATGGCTACACCTTC.

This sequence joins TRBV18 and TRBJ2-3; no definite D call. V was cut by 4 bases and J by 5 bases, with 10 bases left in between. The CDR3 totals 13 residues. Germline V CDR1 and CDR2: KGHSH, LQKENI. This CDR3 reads CASSLPYGDTQYF. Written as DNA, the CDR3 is TGTGCCAGCTCACTCCCCTACGGAGATACGCAGTATTTT. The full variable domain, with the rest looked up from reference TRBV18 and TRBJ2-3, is NAGVMQNPRHLVRRRGQEARLRCSPMKGHSHVYWYRQLPEEGLKFMVYLQKENIIDESGMPKERFSAEFPKEGPSILRIQQVVRGDSAAYFCASSLPYGDTQYFGPGTRLTVL.

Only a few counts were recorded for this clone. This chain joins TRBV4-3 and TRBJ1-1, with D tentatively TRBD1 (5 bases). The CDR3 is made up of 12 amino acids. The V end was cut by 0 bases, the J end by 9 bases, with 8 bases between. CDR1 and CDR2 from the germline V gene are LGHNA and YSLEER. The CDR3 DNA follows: TGCGCCAGCAGCCAAGATTGGGGCCAAGCTTTCTTT. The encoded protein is CASSQDWGQAFF.

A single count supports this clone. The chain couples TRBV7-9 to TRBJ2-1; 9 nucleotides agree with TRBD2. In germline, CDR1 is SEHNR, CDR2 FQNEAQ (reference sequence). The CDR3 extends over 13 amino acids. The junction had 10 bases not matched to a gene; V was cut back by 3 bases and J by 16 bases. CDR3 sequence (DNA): TGTGCCAGCAGCTTGGCGGGAGGGCCATTTTATTTCTTC. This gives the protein CASSLAGGPFYFF.

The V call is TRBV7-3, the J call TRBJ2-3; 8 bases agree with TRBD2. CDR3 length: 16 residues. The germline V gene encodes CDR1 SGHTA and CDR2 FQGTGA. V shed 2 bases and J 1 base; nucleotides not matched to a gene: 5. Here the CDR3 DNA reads TGTGCCAGCAGCTTAGGGGCGGGAGGAGGCACAGATACGCAGTATTTT. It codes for CASSLGAGGGTDTQYF.